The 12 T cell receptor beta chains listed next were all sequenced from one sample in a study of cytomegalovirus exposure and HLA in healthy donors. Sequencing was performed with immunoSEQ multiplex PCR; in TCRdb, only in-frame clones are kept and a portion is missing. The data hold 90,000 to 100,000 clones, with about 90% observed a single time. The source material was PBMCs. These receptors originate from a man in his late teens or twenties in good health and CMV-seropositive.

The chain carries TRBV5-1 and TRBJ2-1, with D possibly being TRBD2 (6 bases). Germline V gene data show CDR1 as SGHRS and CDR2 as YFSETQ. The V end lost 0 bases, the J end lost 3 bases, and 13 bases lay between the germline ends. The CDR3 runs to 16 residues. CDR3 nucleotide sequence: TGCGCCAGCAGCTTGGCCACCGCGGGAAGCTACAATGAGCAGTTCTTC. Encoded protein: CASSLATAGSYNEQFF.

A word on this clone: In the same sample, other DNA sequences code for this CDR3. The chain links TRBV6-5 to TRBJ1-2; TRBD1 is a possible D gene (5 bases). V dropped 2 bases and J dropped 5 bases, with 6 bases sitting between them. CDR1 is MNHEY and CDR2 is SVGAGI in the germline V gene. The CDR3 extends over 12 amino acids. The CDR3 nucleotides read TGTGCCAGCAGTTACGCAGGGTATGGCTACACCTTC. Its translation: CASSYAGYGYTF.

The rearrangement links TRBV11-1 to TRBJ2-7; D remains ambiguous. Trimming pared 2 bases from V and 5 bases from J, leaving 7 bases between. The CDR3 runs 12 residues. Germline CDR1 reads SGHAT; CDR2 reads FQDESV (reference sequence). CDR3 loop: CASSLSVHEQYF. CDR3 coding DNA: TGTGCCAGCAGCTTATCGGTCCACGAGCAGTACTTC.

The CDR3 sequence is CASSPPVQETQYF. CDR3 DNA: TGTGCCAGCAGCCCCCCCGTCCAAGAGACCCAGTACTTC. This chain connects TRBV11-2 to TRBJ2-5; D gene uncertain. This CDR3 is built from 13 residues. V dropped 5 bases and J dropped 1 base, with 8 bases sitting between them. Germline assignment: CDR1 SGHAT and CDR2 FQNNGV.

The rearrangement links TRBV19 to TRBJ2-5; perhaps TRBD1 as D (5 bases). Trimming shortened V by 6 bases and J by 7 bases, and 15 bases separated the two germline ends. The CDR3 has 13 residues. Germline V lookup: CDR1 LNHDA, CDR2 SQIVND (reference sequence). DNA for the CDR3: TGTGCCAGTAGATCGATGCCGCAGGGGACCCAGTACTTC. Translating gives CASRSMPQGTQYF.

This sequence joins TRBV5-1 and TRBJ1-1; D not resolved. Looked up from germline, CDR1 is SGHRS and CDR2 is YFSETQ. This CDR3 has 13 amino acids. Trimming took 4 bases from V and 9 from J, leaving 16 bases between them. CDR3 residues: CASSPGLLPQAFF. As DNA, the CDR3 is TGCGCCAGCAGCCCCGGACTCCTTCCCCAAGCTTTCTTT.

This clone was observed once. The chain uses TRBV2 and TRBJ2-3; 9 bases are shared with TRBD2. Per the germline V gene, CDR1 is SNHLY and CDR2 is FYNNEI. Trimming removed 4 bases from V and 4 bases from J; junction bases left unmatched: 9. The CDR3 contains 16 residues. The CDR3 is CASSVGRGGLADTQYF. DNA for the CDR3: TGTGCCAGCAGTGTGGGGCGGGGGGGCCTTGCAGATACGCAGTATTTT.

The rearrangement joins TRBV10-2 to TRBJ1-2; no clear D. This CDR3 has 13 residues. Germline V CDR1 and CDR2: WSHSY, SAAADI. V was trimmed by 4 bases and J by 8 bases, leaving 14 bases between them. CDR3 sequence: CASSGPGVGGYTF. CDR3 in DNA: TGCGCCAGCAGTGGGCCCGGGGTGGGAGGCTACACCTTC.

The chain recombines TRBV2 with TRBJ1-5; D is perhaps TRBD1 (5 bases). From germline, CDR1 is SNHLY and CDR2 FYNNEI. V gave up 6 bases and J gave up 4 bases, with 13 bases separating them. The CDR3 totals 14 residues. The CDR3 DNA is TGTGCCAGCAGCCCAGGGTACGGTAATCAGCCCCAGCATTTT. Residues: CASSPGYGNQPQHF.

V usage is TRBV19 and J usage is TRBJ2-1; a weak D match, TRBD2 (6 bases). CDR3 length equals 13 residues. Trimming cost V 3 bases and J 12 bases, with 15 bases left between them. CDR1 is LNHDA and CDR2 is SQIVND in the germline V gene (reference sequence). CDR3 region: CASSMGSGVAQFF. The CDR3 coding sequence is TGTGCCAGTAGTATGGGTTCGGGGGTGGCGCAGTTCTTC.

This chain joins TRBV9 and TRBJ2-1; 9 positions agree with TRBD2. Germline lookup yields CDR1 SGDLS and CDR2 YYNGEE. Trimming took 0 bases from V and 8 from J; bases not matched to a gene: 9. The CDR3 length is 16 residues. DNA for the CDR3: TGTGCCAGCAGCGTAGTTGGGCGGGGGGGGCGCGATGAGCAGTTCTTC. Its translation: CASSVVGRGGRDEQFF.

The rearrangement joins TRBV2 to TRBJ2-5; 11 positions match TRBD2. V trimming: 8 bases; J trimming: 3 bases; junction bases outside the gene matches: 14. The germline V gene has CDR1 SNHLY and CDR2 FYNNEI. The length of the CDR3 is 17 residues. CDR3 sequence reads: CASRGTSGGLVKETQYF. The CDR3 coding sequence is TGTGCCAGCCGGGGGACTAGCGGAGGACTGGTAAAAGAGACCCAGTACTTC.